The 19 T cell receptor beta chains presented below share a single source sample, sequenced in a study of T cells in Graves' hyperthyroidism and ophthalmopathy. It was RNA transcripts that yielded the amplified TCR beta CDR3 regions. The HTBI set primed first-round TCR CDR3 RT-PCR. MiXCR, run by TCRdb on the multiplex PCR reads, gives a single entry per CDR3 protein. Here the sample spans roughly 400,000 distinct CDR3 sequences, just under 25% being singletons. The sequencing sample was made of blood. Receptors originate from a man aged 50-59 years with Graves' hyperthyroidism.

This clonotype was detected only a few times. J is TRBJ1-1 and V is TRBV19; D gene uncertain. CDR1 is LNHDA and CDR2 is SQIVND in the germline V gene (reference sequence). This CDR3 has 15 amino acids. V was clipped by 1 base and J by 1 base, with 10 bases between them. The CDR3 DNA sequence: TGTGCCAGTAGTATAGCGAGGGTCGGGAACACTGAAGCTTTCTTT. Translating gives CASSIARVGNTEAFF.

This clonotype showed up just a few times. This chain links TRBV20-1 with TRBJ1-5, with D perhaps matching TRBD1 (6 bases). Germline CDR1 is DFQATT and CDR2 is SNEGSKA (reference sequence). The CDR3 extends over 14 amino acids. Trimming removed 2 bases from V and 1 base from J, with 9 bases in between. CDR3 amino acids: CSARRGGSNQPQHF. As DNA, the CDR3 is TGCAGTGCTAGAAGGGGGGGGAGCAATCAGCCCCAGCATTTT.

The chain couples TRBV7-2 to TRBJ2-5; 8 positions match TRBD1. The germline V gene encodes CDR1 SGHTA and CDR2 FQGNSA. CDR3 length equals 15 residues. J was trimmed by 7 bases and V by 6 bases; bases with no gene match: 13. The CDR3 DNA follows: TGTGCCAGCAGACCGGACAGGGTGGCGCCGGGGACCCAGTACTTC. Translation gives CASRPDRVAPGTQYF. Combining the CDR3 with reference TRBV7-2 and TRBJ2-5 gives the whole variable domain GAGVSQSPSNKVTEKGKDVELRCDPISGHTALYWYRQSLGQGLEFLIYFQGNSAPDKSGLPSDRFSAERTGGSVSTLTIQRTQQEDSAVYLCASRPDRVAPGTQYFGPGTRLLVL.

In its sample, this clonotype was seen a few times. J is TRBJ2-1 and V is TRBV7-8; D ambiguous. CDR1 is SGHVS, CDR2 FQNEAQ, per germline. The CDR3 is 17 amino acids. Trimming pared 5 bases from V and 1 base from J, leaving 18 bases between. CDR3 in amino acids: CASSPLSGFGSYNEQFF. The CDR3 region has the DNA TGTGCCAGCAGCCCCCTCTCCGGGTTCGGATCCTACAATGAGCAGTTCTTC.

At least ten counts were recorded for this clonotype. The CDR3 spells CASSSPGQSYEQYF. The CDR3, as DNA: TGTGCCAGCAGCTCCCCGGGGCAGAGCTACGAGCAGTACTTC. The chain has TRBV7-9 and TRBJ2-7; either TRBD1 or TRBD2 may supply D (5 bases each). The CDR3 is 14 amino acids. Per the germline V gene, CDR1 is SEHNR and CDR2 is FQNEAQ (reference sequence). V was clipped by 4 bases and J by 3 bases, with 13 bases between them.

V usage is TRBV20-1 and J usage is TRBJ2-7; 10 nucleotides match TRBD1. The CDR3 is made up of 14 amino acids. Germline CDR1 is DFQATT and CDR2 is SNEGSKA (reference sequence). The trim removed 5 bases at V and 4 bases at J, leaving 8 bases unmatched. The CDR3, as DNA: TGCAGTGCTCAGGGCCGGACAGGGGGTTACGAGCAGTACTTC. The encoded protein is CSAQGRTGGYEQYF.

The J gene is TRBJ2-1, the V gene TRBV5-1; 7 positions agree with TRBD1. Germline V gene lookup returns CDR1 SGHRS and CDR2 YFSETQ. V lost 3 bases to trimming and J lost 6 bases; unmatched junction nucleotides: 15. The CDR3 has 17 amino acids. The CDR3 is CASSSLLQGPSGNEQFF. The CDR3 DNA sequence: TGCGCCAGCAGCTCGCTCCTACAGGGGCCTTCTGGCAATGAGCAGTTCTTC.

The genes are TRBV12-3 or TRBV12-4 and TRBJ2-1, with 11 bases that match TRBD2. V was clipped by 7 bases and J by 14 bases; unmatched bases: 13. The CDR3 has 14 amino acids. This chain's CDR3 is CASISSGLAGEEFF. The CDR3 nucleotides read TGTGCCAGCATCTCCTCCGGACTAGCGGGCGAAGAGTTCTTC.

This clonotype was picked up many times. The chain couples TRBV7-2 to TRBJ1-1; D is uncertain. Trimming removed 3 bases from V and 3 bases from J, with 11 bases in between. Germline CDR1 reads SGHTA; CDR2 reads FQGNSA. This CDR3 has 14 residues. The CDR3 protein is CASSLEFRDTEAFF. In DNA form, the CDR3 reads TGTGCCAGCAGCTTGGAATTCCGGGACACTGAAGCTTTCTTT.

This clonotype was picked up a small number of times. This chain links TRBV9 with TRBJ1-1, with 8 positions matching TRBD1. This CDR3 has 18 residues. The ends lost 0 bases at V and 1 base at J; junction bases unmatched: 11. Looked up from germline, CDR1 is SGDLS and CDR2 is YYNGEE. CDR3 in amino acids: CASSVGGQVGLENTEAFF. In nucleotides, the CDR3 is TGTGCCAGCAGCGTAGGGGGACAGGTGGGGCTAGAGAACACTGAAGCTTTCTTT.

This chain links TRBV11-3 with TRBJ2-5, with D perhaps given as TRBD1 or TRBD2 (5 bases each). The CDR3 runs 14 residues. The germline gives CDR1 SGHNT, CDR2 YENEEA. Trimming stripped 8 bases from V and 5 bases from J, with 18 bases between. The chain's CDR3 is CASGSSAWGETQYF. CDR3 nucleotide sequence: TGTGCCAGCGGGTCCTCGGCCTGGGGGGAGACCCAGTACTTC.

This clonotype was seen just once. This rearrangement joins TRBV12-5 to TRBJ1-2, with D unresolved. The CDR3 extends over 14 amino acids. Trimming pared 6 bases from V and 5 bases from J, leaving 16 bases between. Germline CDR1 LGHNT, CDR2 FRNRAP. This CDR3 reads CASGPDYYFYGYTF. The CDR3 bases are TGTGCTAGTGGCCCGGACTATTACTTTTATGGCTACACCTTC.

This chain joins TRBV6-1 and TRBJ2-7; D call uncertain. The CDR3 spans 16 residues. The germline CDR1 and CDR2 sequences are MNHNS and SASEGT. V lost 1 base, J lost 5 bases, and 18 bases lay in between. The CDR3 sequence is CASSEVRQTIGNEQYF. The CDR3 region has the DNA TGTGCCAGCAGTGAAGTTCGGCAGACGATCGGAAACGAGCAGTACTTC.

The chain employs TRBV5-1 and TRBJ2-2; 8 bases line up with TRBD1. Germline trimming cut 4 bases from V and 3 bases from J; bases unmatched to any gene: 2. This CDR3 contains 14 residues. CDR1 and CDR2 from the germline V gene are SGHRS and YFSETQ. CDR3 residues: CASSQQGDTGELFF. CDR3 coding DNA: TGCGCCAGCAGCCAACAGGGGGACACCGGGGAGCTGTTTTTT.

Details on this clonotype: A much larger clone differs by one base, so this may be a read error. The chain recombines TRBV28 with TRBJ2-7, with a possible D match to TRBD1 (5 bases). Germline values: CDR1 MDHEN, CDR2 SYDVKM. The CDR3 spans 14 residues. Trimming removed 5 bases from V and 3 bases from J, with 14 bases in between. The CDR3 nucleotides read TGTGCCAGCAGTCGACAGAATCCGGACTACGAGCAGTACTTC. It translates to CASSRQNPDYEQYF. Full variable domain (outside the CDR3, taken from reference TRBV28 and TRBJ2-7): DVKVTQSSRYLVKRTGEKVFLECVQDMDHENMFWYRQDPGLGLRLIYFSYDVKMKEKGDIPEGYSVSREKKERFSLILESASTNQTSMYLCASSRQNPDYEQYFGPGTRLTVT.

The rearrangement links TRBV28 to TRBJ1-1; 10 bases match TRBD1. Germline V CDR1 and CDR2: MDHEN, SYDVKM. The V gene end was trimmed by 5 bases and the J gene end by 0 bases; junction bases not matched to a gene: 6. This CDR3 spans 16 amino acids. DNA for the CDR3: TGTGCCAGCAGTGAGTCGGGACAGGGGATGAACACTGAAGCTTTCTTT. Encoded protein: CASSESGQGMNTEAFF.

This clonotype has ten or more counts. The chain employs TRBV2 and TRBJ2-3, with a possible D match to TRBD2 (6 bases). Germline V gives CDR1 SNHLY, CDR2 FYNNEI. CDR3 size: 14 residues. The germline V and J ends were trimmed by 10 bases and 0 bases, with 14 bases remaining between them. CDR3 bases: TGTGCCAACCAGGGTCGGGAGAGCACAGATACGCAGTATTTT. This encodes CANQGRESTDTQYF.

The rearrangement links TRBV10-3 to TRBJ2-1; 9 bases match TRBD1. Unmatched junction bases numbered 11, after V lost 5 bases and J lost 9 bases. CDR1 ENHRY and CDR2 SYGVKD come from the germline V gene. The CDR3 has 15 amino acids. The CDR3 bases are TGTGCCATCAGTTATCCGGGACAGGGATTAACTGAGCAGTTCTTC. Translating gives CAISYPGQGLTEQFF.

The chain has TRBV7-8 and TRBJ2-1; D is possibly TRBD2 (6 bases). Germline V gene sequence: CDR1 SGHVS, CDR2 FQNEAQ. V lost 5 bases, J lost 4 bases, and 18 bases lay in between. The CDR3 loop spans 16 amino acids. In DNA, the CDR3 is TGTGCCAGCAGCACCTATGGCGGGACCCTATACAATGAGCAGTTCTTC. It encodes CASSTYGGTLYNEQFF.